Each of the 28 T cell receptor beta chains below was sequenced from the same sample in a study of cytomegalovirus exposure and HLA in healthy donors. The PCR ran on 60 Vbeta and 13 Jbeta primers. The method was immunoSEQ multiplex PCR; TCRdb's version includes in-frame clones alone and lacks a portion of them. The sample has tens of thousands of clones; 80% to 90% are singletons. Material: PBMCs. These receptors came from a woman in her twenties or thirties in good health and CMV-seronegative.

The genes are TRBV19 and TRBJ1-5, with D tentatively TRBD1 (5 bases). The CDR3 loop spans 14 amino acids. Germline lookup yields CDR1 LNHDA and CDR2 SQIVND (reference sequence). Deletions cut 5 bases from V and 2 bases from J, with 10 bases between. The CDR3 DNA sequence: TGTGCCAGTAGTGGGGGGATACGCAATCAGCCCCAGCATTTT. Protein product: CASSGGIRNQPQHF.

This CDR3 is CASLLGQTISYNEQFF. DNA of the CDR3: TGTGCCAGCTTGCTAGGACAGACCATCTCCTACAATGAGCAGTTCTTC. V usage is TRBV5-5 and J usage is TRBJ2-1, with a tentative D call TRBD1 (6 bases). The CDR3 sequence is 16 residues long. Trimming removed 7 bases from V and 0 bases from J, with 17 bases in between. Germline V gene sequence: CDR1 SGHKS, CDR2 YYEKEE (reference sequence).

The CDR3 DNA is TGTGCCAGCAGTGCGGGACAGGGGGCCTATGGCTACACCTTC. Residues: CASSAGQGAYGYTF. V usage is TRBV25-1 and J usage is TRBJ1-2; 12 bases agree with TRBD1. Trimming removed 4 bases from V and 4 bases from J; junction bases left unmatched: 1. Germline V gives CDR1 MGHDK, CDR2 SYGVNS. This CDR3 has 14 residues.

This chain links TRBV5-5 with TRBJ1-2, with 7 bases aligning to TRBD1. The CDR3 consists of 13 residues. In germline, CDR1 is SGHKS, CDR2 YYEKEE (reference sequence). With 5 bases clipped from V and 3 bases from J, the junction kept 4 bases outside the gene matches. The CDR3 loop is CASRAGTDYGYTF. CDR3 in DNA: TGTGCCAGCAGGGCAGGGACAGACTATGGCTACACCTTC.

This clone was seen just once. This chain joins TRBV5-6 and TRBJ1-5, with a weak D call TRBD1 (5 bases). The V and J ends lost 1 base and 0 bases respectively, with 14 bases between them. CDR3 length equals 17 residues. Germline V CDR1 and CDR2: SGHDT, YYEEEE. CDR3 bases: TGTGCCAGCAGCTTGTTTTTGGGGGGGGATAGCAATCAGCCCCAGCATTTT. Protein sequence: CASSLFLGGDSNQPQHF.

The chain joins TRBV6-1 to TRBJ1-6; D is unclear. Between the trimmed V and J ends, which lost 3 bases and 11 bases, there was a span of 8 bases. The CDR3 has 12 amino acids. Germline loops: CDR1 MNHNS, CDR2 SASEGT. This chain's CDR3 is CASSERVPPLHF. The CDR3, as DNA: TGTGCCAGCAGTGAGAGGGTTCCACCCCTCCACTTT.

The V and J genes are TRBV11-2 and TRBJ2-3, with 10 bases matching TRBD1. V was clipped by 3 bases and J by 4 bases; unmatched bases: 7. The CDR3 is 16 residues long. From germline, CDR1 is SGHAT and CDR2 FQNNGV. This CDR3 reads CASSFRTGGLSDTQYF. CDR3 bases: TGTGCCAGCAGCTTCCGGACAGGGGGTCTGTCAGATACGCAGTATTTT.

To note about this clone: Relative to the germline gene, one junction end is altered; a read error may explain this. This chain uses TRBV7-9 with TRBJ1-1; TRBD1 aligns across 7 bases. Germline CDR1 is SEHNR and CDR2 is FQNEAQ (reference sequence). CDR3 length: 16 residues. CDR3 residues: CSSSRPPTGRSTEAFF. For the CDR3, the DNA is TGTTCCAGCAGCCGACCTCCGACAGGGCGAAGCACTGAAGCTTTCTTT.

This clone occurred a few times. The rearrangement uses TRBV30 and TRBJ2-5; TRBD1 might be the D (6 bases). The CDR3 runs to 13 residues. Germline V lookup: CDR1 GTSNPN, CDR2 SVGIG (reference sequence). V lost 4 bases and J lost 2, with 11 bases in between. DNA for the CDR3: TGTGCCTGGAACTCCAGGGGACAAGAGACCCAGTACTTC. As protein: CAWNSRGQETQYF.

This chain links TRBV13 with TRBJ1-1; tentative D call: TRBD1 (6 bases). The CDR3 has 13 amino acids. V was trimmed by 3 bases and J by 7 bases, leaving 12 bases between them. The germline V gene encodes CDR1 PRHDT and CDR2 FYEKMQ (reference sequence). The CDR3 nucleotides are TGTGCCAGCAGCTTCCTTGGGGGCCTTGAAGCTTTCTTT. This gives the protein CASSFLGGLEAFF.

This clone has a single count. This sequence joins TRBV2 and TRBJ2-5; TRBD2 might be the D (6 bases). Trimming removed 1 base from V and 7 bases from J, with 10 bases in between. This CDR3 spans 13 amino acids. Per germline, CDR1 SNHLY and CDR2 FYNNEI. The DNA of the CDR3 is TGTGCCAGCAGTGAAGAAATGGGGGGGACCCAGTACTTC. This gives the protein CASSEEMGGTQYF.

This sequence joins TRBV19 and TRBJ2-4, with D perhaps matching TRBD1 (5 bases). Trimming left V 1 base short and J 2 bases short, with 12 bases between. Germline V CDR1 and CDR2: LNHDA, SQIVND (reference sequence). The CDR3 spans 16 residues. CDR3: CASSIAPDRTKNIQYF. CDR3 DNA: TGTGCCAGTAGTATAGCCCCCGACAGAACCAAAAACATTCAGTACTTC.

The chain links TRBV19 to TRBJ1-5; the D is unclear. Germline V gene lookup returns CDR1 LNHDA and CDR2 SQIVND (reference sequence). V lost 0 bases, J lost 4 bases, and 7 bases lay in between. The CDR3 totals 14 residues. The CDR3 DNA is TGTGCCAGTAGTATAGACAGGTCAAATCAGCCCCAGCATTTT. It codes for CASSIDRSNQPQHF.

Comments on this clone: An end of the junction does not agree with germline; a read error may underlie this. V usage is TRBV23-1 and J usage is TRBJ1-4; D might be TRBD1 (6 bases). TRBV23-1 is noted as an ORF with a role that remains uncertain. The CDR3 covers 9 residues. CDR3: CASRDGRGF. In nucleotides, the CDR3 is TGCGCCAGCAGAGACGGCAGGGGTTTT.

The chain uses TRBV7-6 and TRBJ1-3; D unclear. Trimming removed 1 base at V and 2 bases at J, with 9 bases between. Germline V gene lookup returns CDR1 SGHVS and CDR2 FNYEAQ. The CDR3 contains 15 residues. CDR3 protein: CASSLGAGTGNTIYF. The CDR3 nucleotides are TGTGCCAGCAGCTTAGGTGCGGGGACTGGAAACACCATATATTTT.

This clone was counted a few times. CDR3 loop: CASSQMDGEEKLFF. In DNA form, the CDR3 reads TGCGCCAGCAGCCAAATGGACGGGGAAGAAAAACTGTTTTTT. The chain couples TRBV4-3 to TRBJ1-4; D is ambiguous. Germline V CDR1 and CDR2: LGHNA, YSLEER. Trimming removed 2 bases at V and 8 bases at J, with 12 bases between. This CDR3 has 14 residues.

The CDR3 region is CASRDIYEQYF. The CDR3 DNA reads TGTGCCTCTCGGGACATCTACGAGCAGTACTTC. This sequence joins TRBV28 and TRBJ2-7, with D possibly TRBD1 on 6 matching bases. This CDR3 is 11 amino acids long. Germline CDR1 reads MDHEN; CDR2 reads SYDVKM. Trimming removed 11 bases at V and 3 bases at J, with 11 bases between.

The rearrangement uses TRBV7-9 and TRBJ2-2; D remains unclear. The germline V gene has CDR1 SEHNR and CDR2 FQNEAQ (reference sequence). The V end lost 6 bases, the J end lost 1 base, and 21 bases lay between the germline ends. The CDR3 is made up of 18 amino acids. The CDR3 DNA follows: TGTGCCAGCAGACACTGGCGCACCGGTACAGAGAACACCGGGGAGCTGTTTTTT. This gives the protein CASRHWRTGTENTGELFF.

This clone was detected only once. The chain has TRBV29-1 and TRBJ2-7; D ambiguous. Per germline, CDR1 SQVTM and CDR2 ANQGSEA. This CDR3 is 13 amino acids long. Trimming took off 0 bases at V and 6 bases at J, with 12 bases between the two ends. Written as DNA, the CDR3 is TGCAGCGTTGAAGACCCCCTTCTAGGCGAGCAGTACTTC. Its protein is CSVEDPLLGEQYF.

The chain joins TRBV7-2 to TRBJ1-2; D is ambiguous. Deletions cut 6 bases from V and 5 bases from J, with 13 bases between. Germline V gives CDR1 SGHTA, CDR2 FQGNSA. This CDR3 region has 13 residues. The CDR3 bases are TGTGCCAGCAGTCTCCGGGGTGGGTATGGCTACACCTTC. Translating it yields CASSLRGGYGYTF.

V gene TRBV7-9 combines with J gene TRBJ1-1, with TRBD1 matching over 8 bases. The CDR3 length is 14 residues. Germline values: CDR1 SEHNR, CDR2 FQNEAQ (reference sequence). V lost 1 base to trimming and J lost 3 bases; unmatched junction nucleotides: 1. The CDR3 reads CASSLETGDTEAFF. CDR3 coding DNA: TGTGCCAGCAGCTTAGAGACAGGGGACACTGAAGCTTTCTTT.

The chain carries TRBV7-2 and TRBJ2-6, with 7 bases lining up with TRBD1. The trim removed 3 bases at V and 0 bases at J, leaving 11 bases unmatched. Germline V gives CDR1 SGHTA, CDR2 FQGNSA. The CDR3 loop spans 19 amino acids. The CDR3 sequence is CASSFTWDSLFSGANVLTF. DNA for the CDR3: TGTGCCAGCAGCTTTACCTGGGACAGCCTCTTCTCTGGGGCCAACGTCCTGACTTTC.

The J gene is TRBJ1-1, the V gene TRBV6-6; D might be TRBD1 (6 bases). The CDR3 totals 15 residues. V lost 6 bases and J 3 bases, leaving 17 bases between the germline ends. The germline V gene encodes CDR1 MNHNY and CDR2 SVGAGI (reference sequence). The CDR3 protein is CASSRPGRGYTEAFF. The CDR3 DNA is TGTGCCAGCAGCCGCCCGGGCAGGGGTTACACTGAAGCTTTCTTT.

The CDR3 spells CASSRVPLGYTF. The CDR3 DNA sequence: TGTGCCAGCTCCAGGGTGCCACTGGGCTACACCTTC. This chain uses TRBV5-6 with TRBJ1-2, with D tentatively TRBD1 (5 bases). CDR3 length equals 12 residues. Germline loops: CDR1 SGHDT, CDR2 YYEEEE. V was pared by 7 bases and J by 8 bases, with 15 bases between.

The chain employs TRBV7-8 and TRBJ1-6; no reliable D call. V was trimmed by 5 bases and J by 9 bases, leaving 11 bases between them. The CDR3 is made up of 13 amino acids. CDR1 SGHVS and CDR2 FQNEAQ come from the germline V gene. Here the CDR3 reads CASSPSDSSPLHF. CDR3 DNA: TGTGCCAGCAGCCCCAGCGATAGTTCACCCCTCCACTTT.

This clone occurred once. This chain joins TRBV9 and TRBJ1-2, with a weak D call TRBD1 (6 bases). V was shortened by 4 bases and J by 0 bases, with 16 bases between the two germline ends. Germline V CDR1 and CDR2: SGDLS, YYNGEE. The CDR3 is made up of 16 amino acids. Written as DNA, the CDR3 is TGTGCCAGCAGCCCGCGAGGGGACACTTCTAACTATGGCTACACCTTC. Translated, it gives CASSPRGDTSNYGYTF.

The chain recombines TRBV28 with TRBJ2-7, with 8 bases aligning to TRBD1. The V segment lost 4 bases and the J segment 0 bases; nucleotides outside the gene matches: 2. Germline V gene data show CDR1 as MDHEN and CDR2 as SYDVKM. The CDR3 loop spans 14 amino acids. CDR3 residues: CASSSGGPSYEQYF. In DNA form, the CDR3 reads TGTGCCAGCAGTTCAGGGGGCCCCTCCTACGAGCAGTACTTC. The complete variable domain, with remaining parts taken from reference TRBV28 and TRBJ2-7, reads DVKVTQSSRYLVKRTGEKVFLECVQDMDHENMFWYRQDPGLGLRLIYFSYDVKMKEKGDIPEGYSVSREKKERFSLILESASTNQTSMYLCASSSGGPSYEQYFGPGTRLTVT.

V usage is TRBV5-6 and J usage is TRBJ2-5; TRBD1 matches 9 bases. The DNA end is more similar to TRBJ2-7, so the J call may be wrong. This CDR3 has 14 residues. Per the germline V gene, CDR1 is SGHDT and CDR2 is YYEEEE. The CDR3 sequence is CASSGTGLLYEQYF. CDR3 sequence (DNA): TGTGCCAGCAGCGGGACAGGGTTACTCTACGAGCAGTACTTC.